The rows below give T cell receptor beta chains drawn from one sample of a study of CD4 and CD8 cells across lung adenocarcinoma regions. MiXCR, applied by TCRdb to the PCR reads, yields one record per CDR3 protein. This table has roughly 10,000 distinct CDR3 sequences, approximately 50% appearing once. The source material was CD4+ T cells from the margin of a lung tumor. Receptor source: a male donor with lung adenocarcinoma. The CD4 and CD8 labels of this study may be unreliable. The CDR3 runs from the conserved cysteine through the conserved F or W. Each record gives: D gene, clone size, J gene, V gene, CDR3 protein, CDR3 DNA. The D gene is left open where the match is weak. Expanded clones get a size class; other rows say once, few or many, or leave the size out.

>TRBD1|-|TRBJ2-7|TRBV7-2
CASSLGDRAVGYEQYF
TGTGCCAGCAGCTTAGGGGACAGGGCCGTTGGTTACGAGCAGTACTTC
>TRBD1|-|TRBJ1-6|TRBV7-2
CASSPGQGYNSPLHF
TGTGCCAGCAGCCCAGGACAGGGTTATAATTCACCCCTCCACTTT
>-|medium-sized|TRBJ1-4|TRBV6-1
CASSEGGTSEKLFF
TGTGCCAGCAGTGAAGGAGGAACCAGCGAAAAACTGTTTTTT
>-|-|TRBJ2-6|TRBV6-1
CASSIQGPWSNELSF
TGTGCCAGCAGCATACAGGGTCCGTGGTCCAACGAGCTGTCCTTC
>-|many|TRBJ2-2|TRBV7-2
CASSFDTGELFF
TGTGCCAGCAGCTTCGACACCGGGGAGCTGTTTTTT
>TRBD2|many|TRBJ2-5|TRBV20-1
CSAMPGLGYQETQYF
TGCAGTGCTATGCCGGGACTAGGATACCAAGAGACCCAGTACTTC
>-|-|TRBJ2-1|TRBV6-1
CASQPMTGGRNEQFF
TGTGCCAGCCAGCCGATGACAGGTGGAAGGAATGAGCAGTTCTTC
>TRBD2|-|TRBJ2-5|TRBV6-4
CASSLTAASGGWGTETQYF
TGTGCCAGCAGTCTCACGGCGGCTAGCGGGGGCTGGGGCACAGAGACCCAGTACTTC
>-|-|TRBJ2-1|TRBV4-1
CASSQEAANLYNEQFF
TGCGCCAGCAGCCAAGAAGCGGCCAACCTCTACAATGAGCAGTTCTTC
>TRBD2|-|TRBJ2-3|TRBV6-1
CASRSGRALGTQYF
TGTGCCAGCAGGAGCGGGAGGGCCTTGGGTACGCAGTATTTT
>TRBD2|few|TRBJ2-7|TRBV6-1
CASSESSGGRGLSGGSYEQYF
TGTGCCAGCAGTGAATCGTCTGGGGGCAGGGGACTTAGCGGGGGGTCCTACGAGCAGTACTTC
>-|medium-sized|TRBJ2-5|TRBV24-1
CATSEQGRETQYF
TGTGCCACCAGTGAACAGGGTAGAGAGACCCAGTACTTC
>-|-|TRBJ2-5|TRBV7-6
CASSLGVEETQYF
TGTGCCAGCAGCTTAGGGGTGGAAGAGACCCAGTACTTC
>-|-|TRBJ2-3|TRBV25-1
CASSAAIGGRERDTQYF
TGTGCCAGCAGTGCGGCAATAGGGGGGCGTGAGCGGGATACGCAGTACTTT
>-|-|TRBJ2-3|TRBV6-1
CASRMAGGSDTQYF
TGTGCCAGTCGGATGGCCGGAGGGTCAGATACGCAGTATTTT
>-|-|TRBJ2-3|TRBV6-1
CAGSGGRDPDTQYF
TGTGCGGGCAGTGGGGGCCGTGACCCAGATACGCAGTACTTT
>-|-|TRBJ2-3|TRBV27
CASSFLTATDTQYF
TGTGCCAGCAGTTTCTTAACAGCAACAGATACGCAGTATTTT
>TRBD2|many|TRBJ2-5|TRBV5-1
CASSSMDGGWETQYF
TGCGCCAGCAGCTCGATGGACGGGGGGTGGGAGACCCAGTACTTC
>TRBD2|medium-sized|TRBJ2-3|TRBV6-1
CASSDTSGADTQYF
TGTGCCAGCAGTGATACTAGCGGGGCAGATACGCAGTATTTT
>-|medium-sized|TRBJ1-2|TRBV6-1
CASSQQGLSYGYTF
TGTGCCAGCAGTCAACAGGGTCTCTCCTATGGCTACACCTTC
>TRBD2|-|TRBJ2-3|TRBV6-1
CASSETSGGQNMQYF
TGTGCCAGCAGTGAGACTAGCGGGGGCCAAAATATGCAGTACTTT
>-|-|TRBJ2-2|TRBV10-2
CASSRGGVDTGELFF
TGCGCCAGCAGTCGGGGCGGGGTGGACACCGGGGAGCTGTTTTTT
>TRBD1|many|TRBJ2-7|TRBV4-1
CASSQDSQGLGEQYF
TGCGCCAGCAGCCAGGATTCACAGGGGCTAGGCGAGCAGTACTTC
>-|many|TRBJ2-5|TRBV27
CASSFQGTQYF
TGTGCCAGCAGTTTCCAGGGGACCCAGTACTTC
>-|-|TRBJ2-4|TRBV6-4
CASSVPSQGSKDTQYF
TGTGCCAGCAGTGTCCCGAGTCAGGGGTCCAAAGACACTCAGTACTTT